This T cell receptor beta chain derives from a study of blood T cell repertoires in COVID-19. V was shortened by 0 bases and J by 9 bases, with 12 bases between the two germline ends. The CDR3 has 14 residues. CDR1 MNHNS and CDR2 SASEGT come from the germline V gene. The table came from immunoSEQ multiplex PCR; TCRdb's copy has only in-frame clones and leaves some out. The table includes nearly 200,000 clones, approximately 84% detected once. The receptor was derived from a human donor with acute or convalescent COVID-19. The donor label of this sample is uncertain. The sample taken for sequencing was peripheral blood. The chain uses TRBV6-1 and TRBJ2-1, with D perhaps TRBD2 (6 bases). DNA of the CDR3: TGTGCCAGCAGTGAAGCAGGGAGGTTGGTTGAGCAGTTCTTC. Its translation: CASSEAGRLVEQFF.